These 27 T cell receptor beta chains were sequenced from one sample in a study of control samples from healthy donors and cancer patients. Clones were sequenced by immunoSEQ multiplex PCR, and TCRdb holds only the in-frame ones, with some missing. Here the sample spans 100,000 to 150,000 clones, 80% to 95% being singletons. Material for sequencing was blood. Every receptor here comes from a man younger than 35 in good health.

The rearrangement links TRBV27 to TRBJ2-7; either TRBD1 or TRBD2 may supply D (5 bases each). This CDR3 is built from 16 residues. V lost 5 bases to trimming and J lost 0 bases, with 17 bases between them. From germline, CDR1 is MNHEY and CDR2 SMNVEV (reference sequence). CDR3 DNA: TGTGCCAGCAGTCCCTCCCGGGGCGAGAGCTCCTACGAGCAGTACTTC. It translates to CASSPSRGESSYEQYF.

The chain uses TRBV9 and TRBJ1-2; TRBD1 might be the D (5 bases). V lost 4 bases and J lost 1, with 14 bases in between. Germline values: CDR1 SGDLS, CDR2 YYNGEE. The CDR3 length is 15 residues. The CDR3 protein is CASSLQRQFNYGYTF. In nucleotides, the CDR3 is TGTGCCAGCAGCCTACAAAGACAGTTTAACTATGGCTACACCTTC.

The chain is built from TRBV5-4 and TRBJ2-7; tentatively, D is TRBD1 (7 bases). The length of the CDR3 is 15 residues. With 5 bases removed from V and 4 bases from J, the gap between germline ends came to 19 bases. CDR1 and CDR2 (germline): SGHNT, YYREEE (reference sequence). The CDR3 nucleotides are TGTGCCAGCAGTCGCGGGCGGGACAGAACATACGAGCAGTACTTC. It encodes CASSRGRDRTYEQYF.

The chain uses TRBV7-2 and TRBJ2-1; D tentatively reads TRBD1 or TRBD2 (6 bases each). The CDR3 runs 16 residues. In germline, CDR1 is SGHTA, CDR2 FQGNSA. With 2 bases removed from V and 3 bases from J, the gap between germline ends came to 14 bases. The DNA for the CDR3 is TGTGCCAGCAGCTTATTCGGGGGCCAGGTCTACAATGAGCAGTTCTTC. This encodes CASSLFGGQVYNEQFF.

The J gene is TRBJ1-2, the V gene TRBV4-1; TRBD1 might be the D (6 bases). The CDR3 totals 18 residues. The germline V and J ends were trimmed by 1 base and 1 base, with 19 bases remaining between them. CDR1 and CDR2 (germline): MGHRA, YSYEKL. Written as DNA, the CDR3 is TGCGCCAGCAGCCAAGGGGGGCGACTCCCGGGGGGTAACTATGGCTACACCTTC. Translation gives CASSQGGRLPGGNYGYTF.

The chain links TRBV9 to TRBJ2-3; 7 bases fit TRBD2. Germline loops: CDR1 SGDLS, CDR2 YYNGEE. The CDR3 covers 15 residues. Trimming cost V 0 bases and J 11 bases; bases outside gene matches: 12. CDR3 bases: TGTGCCAGCAGCGTAGAGGGGCTAGCGGCCTTGGAGCAGTATTTT. It encodes CASSVEGLAALEQYF.

The rearrangement links TRBV6-5 to TRBJ2-3, with a weak D call TRBD2 (6 bases). From germline, CDR1 is MNHEY and CDR2 SVGAGI. The V end lost 6 bases, the J end lost 0 bases, and 10 bases lay between the germline ends. CDR3 length: 14 residues. The CDR3 nucleotides are TGTGCCAGCAGCCCGGGAGTAAGCACAGATACGCAGTATTTT. Its translation is CASSPGVSTDTQYF.

V gene TRBV5-6 combines with J gene TRBJ2-7; D is unresolved. V was clipped by 1 base and J by 0 bases, with 8 bases between them. This CDR3 comprises 14 residues. The germline gives CDR1 SGHDT, CDR2 YYEEEE. In DNA form, the CDR3 reads TGTGCCAGCAGCTTGTCCTCCATCTCCTACGAGCAGTACTTC. As protein: CASSLSSISYEQYF.

V gene TRBV25-1 combines with J gene TRBJ1-4; a weak D match, TRBD1 (6 bases). CDR1 and CDR2 (germline): MGHDK, SYGVNS. V lost 6 bases to trimming and J lost 7 bases, with 9 bases between them. The CDR3 loop spans 12 amino acids. The CDR3 is CASSRGGEKLFF. DNA of the CDR3: TGTGCCAGCAGCAGGGGAGGTGAAAAACTGTTTTTT.

The gene calls are TRBV7-6 and TRBJ2-1; 12 bases map to TRBD2. J lost 2 bases, V lost 0 bases, and 5 bases had no gene match. The V gene's germline CDR1 is SGHVS and CDR2 FNYEAQ. The CDR3 is made up of 18 amino acids. CDR3 region: CASSLAVLAGGAYNEQFF. CDR3 bases: TGTGCCAGCAGCTTAGCCGTACTAGCGGGGGGTGCCTACAATGAGCAGTTCTTC.

The chain carries TRBV4-2 and TRBJ1-4; 11 bases align to TRBD1. V lost 3 bases, J lost 5 bases, and 8 bases stayed unmatched. The CDR3 covers 17 residues. Germline V lookup: CDR1 LGHNA, CDR2 YNFKEQ. CDR3 loop: CASSHRDRGAKNEKLFF. The CDR3 DNA reads as TGTGCCAGCAGCCATCGGGACAGGGGGGCTAAGAATGAAAAACTGTTTTTT.

The chain employs TRBV11-2 and TRBJ1-3; weak D call: TRBD1 (6 bases). Trimming removed 0 bases at V and 3 bases at J, with 12 bases between. The V gene's germline CDR1 is SGHAT and CDR2 FQNNGV. CDR3 size: 16 residues. The CDR3 is CASSLDRGGFGNTIYF. The CDR3 DNA reads TGTGCCAGCAGCTTAGATCGGGGGGGCTTTGGAAACACCATATATTTT. The full variable domain, rest sourced from reference TRBV11-2 and TRBJ1-3, is EAGVAQSPRYKIIEKRQSVAFWCNPISGHATLYWYQQILGQGPKLLIQFQNNGVVDDSQLPKDRFSAERLKGVDSTLKIQPAKLEDSAVYLCASSLDRGGFGNTIYFGEGSWLTVV.

The rearrangement joins TRBV11-2 to TRBJ1-3; possibly TRBD1 for D (6 bases). Trimming removed 1 base from V and 4 bases from J, with 14 bases in between. CDR1 and CDR2 from the germline V gene are SGHAT and FQNNGV. The CDR3 is made up of 16 amino acids. The CDR3 nucleotides are TGTGCCAGCAGCTTAGCTGCGGGGGCGCTGGGAAACACCATATATTTT. Its protein product is CASSLAAGALGNTIYF.

This chain connects TRBV5-4 to TRBJ2-3; TRBD2 aligns across 14 bases. Germline assignment: CDR1 SGHNT and CDR2 YYREEE (reference sequence). V lost 4 bases to trimming and J lost 2 bases; unmatched junction nucleotides: 6. The CDR3 totals 17 residues. CDR3 sequence: CASSVGTSGGNTDTQYF. The CDR3 DNA reads TGTGCCAGCAGCGTCGGGACTAGCGGGGGTAACACAGATACGCAGTATTTT.

The chain joins TRBV9 to TRBJ1-1; TRBD1 might be the D (6 bases). Per the germline V gene, CDR1 is SGDLS and CDR2 is YYNGEE. This CDR3 has 19 amino acids. With 0 bases removed from V and 6 bases from J, the gap between germline ends came to 27 bases. The DNA of the CDR3 is TGTGCCAGCAGCGTAGGGGTGGCAGGGGCGGCCCGGGGGGTCGCTGAAGCTTTCTTT. Its protein is CASSVGVAGAARGVAEAFF. The whole variable domain, filled in from reference TRBV9 and TRBJ1-1, reads DSGVTQTPKHLITATGQRVTLRCSPRSGDLSVYWYQQSLDQGLQFLIQYYNGEERAKGNILERFSAQQFPDLHSELNLSSLELGDSALYFCASSVGVAGAARGVAEAFFGQGTRLTVV.

This clone was recorded only once. The rearrangement links TRBV5-1 to TRBJ1-1, with 12 bases that match TRBD1. Germline V gene data show CDR1 as SGHRS and CDR2 as YFSETQ. The J segment lost 5 bases and the V segment lost 7 bases, leaving 6 bases of the junction unmatched. The CDR3 extends over 14 amino acids. CDR3 amino acids: CASRDRGRGTEAFF. CDR3 nucleotides: TGCGCCAGCCGGGACAGGGGGCGCGGGACTGAAGCTTTCTTT.

This chain uses TRBV11-2 with TRBJ2-4; 7 positions agree with TRBD1. The junction had 14 bases not matched to a gene; V was cut back by 2 bases and J by 1 base. This CDR3 has 19 amino acids. Germline V gene lookup returns CDR1 SGHAT and CDR2 FQNNGV. CDR3 bases: TGTGCCAGCAGCTTATCGGGGACAGCCCTTGGGGTTGCCAAAAACATTCAGTACTTC. Its translation: CASSLSGTALGVAKNIQYF. The variable domain in full, completed from reference TRBV11-2 and TRBJ2-4, reads EAGVAQSPRYKIIEKRQSVAFWCNPISGHATLYWYQQILGQGPKLLIQFQNNGVVDDSQLPKDRFSAERLKGVDSTLKIQPAKLEDSAVYLCASSLSGTALGVAKNIQYFGAGTRLSVL.

The chain employs TRBV10-3 and TRBJ2-7, with D perhaps TRBD1 (6 bases). The V gene's germline CDR1 is ENHRY and CDR2 SYGVKD. CDR3 length equals 14 residues. V dropped 0 bases and J dropped 4 bases, with 10 bases sitting between them. The CDR3 region has the DNA TGTGCCATCAGTGAGTCCCCAGGGGTGTACGAGCAGTACTTC. Its translation: CAISESPGVYEQYF.

V usage is TRBV3-1 (or the pseudogene TRBV3-2) and J usage is TRBJ2-2, with 8 bases aligning to TRBD1. The CDR3 totals 15 residues. With V trimmed by 8 bases and J by 3 bases, 8 bases remained unmatched. Germline lookup yields CDR1 LGHDT and CDR2 YNNKEL (reference sequence). CDR3 nucleotides: TGTGCCAGCGCTACGGGACAGGCCTACACCGGGGAGCTGTTTTTT. It translates to CASATGQAYTGELFF.

The genes are TRBV9 and TRBJ1-1; D may be TRBD1 (5 bases). Trimming cost V 3 bases and J 6 bases, with 12 bases left between them. The CDR3 consists of 13 residues. In germline, CDR1 is SGDLS, CDR2 YYNGEE. CDR3 sequence: CASSARGEPEAFF. The CDR3 bases are TGTGCCAGCAGCGCCCGGGGGGAGCCTGAAGCTTTCTTT.

The V and J genes are TRBV9 and TRBJ1-1; 8 nucleotides match TRBD1. From germline, CDR1 is SGDLS and CDR2 YYNGEE. CDR3 size: 17 residues. V lost 4 bases, J lost 3 bases, and 14 bases stayed unmatched. The CDR3 DNA reads as TGTGCCAGCAGCTTGAGACAGGGGAAGTTATTGTACACTGAAGCTTTCTTT. Translating it yields CASSLRQGKLLYTEAFF.

This clone was seen just once. V and J are TRBV15 and TRBJ1-6, with a weak D call TRBD1 (5 bases). This CDR3 comprises 14 residues. Germline lookup yields CDR1 LNHNV and CDR2 YYDKDF (reference sequence). V lost 6 bases to trimming and J lost 3 bases, with 9 bases between them. As DNA, the CDR3 is TGTGCCACCAGGCAGGGATTCTATAATTCACCCCTCCACTTT. Residues: CATRQGFYNSPLHF.

Concerning this clone itself: Other nucleotide sequences in the sample specify the same CDR3. This rearrangement joins TRBV2 to TRBJ2-7; D remains ambiguous. Germline V gives CDR1 SNHLY, CDR2 FYNNEI. The CDR3 has 12 residues. Trimming removed 6 bases from V and 0 bases from J, with 6 bases in between. The CDR3 sequence: CASSPGSYEQYF. The CDR3 DNA reads as TGTGCCAGCAGCCCAGGCTCCTACGAGCAGTACTTC.

V gene TRBV4-1 combines with J gene TRBJ2-2, with D unresolved. The CDR3 contains 16 residues. The germline V gene has CDR1 MGHRA and CDR2 YSYEKL. V lost 3 bases to trimming and J lost 6 bases, with 17 bases between them. The CDR3 here is CASSQLDLIHAGELFF. The CDR3 region has the DNA TGCGCCAGCAGCCAGCTAGACTTGATTCATGCCGGGGAGCTGTTTTTT.

The chain is built from TRBV10-1 and TRBJ2-3; D remains unclear. This CDR3 comprises 10 residues. The V end was cut by 9 bases, the J end by 8 bases, with 9 bases between. Germline assignment: CDR1 WNHNN and CDR2 SYGVQD (reference sequence). CDR3 region: CARGLFTQYF. The CDR3 coding sequence is TGCGCCAGGGGTCTTTTTACGCAGTATTTT.

The gene calls are TRBV14 and TRBJ1-2; possibly TRBD1 for D (5 bases). Germline CDR1 is SGHDN and CDR2 is FVKESK. This CDR3 is built from 16 residues. The V and J ends lost 4 bases and 6 bases respectively, with 21 bases between them. The CDR3 nucleotides are TGTGCCAGCAGCCTCCTCAGTGACAGCAATCTTGATGGCTACACCTTC. Its protein product is CASSLLSDSNLDGYTF.

The CDR3: CASSLAHRGGEQFF. In DNA form, the CDR3 reads TGCGCCAGCAGCCTGGCACATAGAGGGGGTGAGCAGTTCTTC. The chain joins TRBV5-1 to TRBJ2-1, with a tentative D call TRBD1 (6 bases). Trimming removed 4 bases from V and 9 bases from J, with 17 bases in between. CDR3 length: 14 residues. Germline-derived CDR1 and CDR2 are SGHRS and YFSETQ.